Below, 28 T cell receptor beta chains from the same sample are listed, as sequenced in a study of T cell responses to AZD1222 COVID-19 vaccine. Sequencing was performed with immunoSEQ multiplex PCR; in TCRdb, only in-frame clones are kept and a portion is missing. There are 150,000 to 200,000 clones in the sample; 90% to 95% occur only once, and roughly 1.5% lies in the top ten. Sequenced here: peripheral blood, sampled 28 days after the second AZD1222 dose. These receptors were collected from an adult who received the AZD1222 COVID-19 vaccine.

V is TRBV7-3 and J is TRBJ2-1, with D unclear. This CDR3 spans 15 amino acids. CDR1 and CDR2 (germline): SGHTA, FQGTGA. V lost 0 bases to trimming and J lost 2 bases, with 8 bases between them. CDR3 sequence reads: CASSLTVGPYNEQFF. As DNA, the CDR3 is TGTGCCAGCAGCTTAACTGTAGGCCCCTACAATGAGCAGTTCTTC.

V usage is TRBV2 and J usage is TRBJ1-5; D is unclear. This CDR3 is 17 amino acids long. Between the trimmed V and J ends, which lost 3 bases and 2 bases, there was a span of 17 bases. Looked up from germline, CDR1 is SNHLY and CDR2 is FYNNEI. The CDR3 DNA is TGTGCCAGCAGTGAGAGAAGCGGAACGGGTGGCAATCAGCCCCAGCATTTT. This gives the protein CASSERSGTGGNQPQHF.

This chain uses TRBV5-1 with TRBJ1-6, with 9 bases fitting TRBD1. Germline V gene sequence: CDR1 SGHRS, CDR2 YFSETQ. J lost 7 bases, V lost 3 bases, and 8 bases had no gene match. The CDR3 spans 16 residues. The DNA of the CDR3 is TGCGCCAGCAGCTCCAACACCGGGACAGGGAATTCACCCCTCCACTTT. Its protein is CASSSNTGTGNSPLHF.

CDR3 DNA sequence: TGTGCCAGCTCACCCCTACACAAGACTGAAGCTTTCTTT. It yields the protein CASSPLHKTEAFF. This rearrangement joins TRBV18 to TRBJ1-1; D ambiguous. This CDR3 region has 13 residues. Looked up from germline, CDR1 is KGHSH and CDR2 is LQKENI. Trimming removed 3 bases at V and 5 bases at J, with 10 bases between.

V gene TRBV4-1 combines with J gene TRBJ2-7; TRBD1 might be the D (6 bases). This CDR3 is built from 16 residues. The ends were cut back, 2 bases at V and 3 bases at J, with 17 bases in the middle. Germline V lookup: CDR1 MGHRA, CDR2 YSYEKL. The CDR3 is CASSQNPWDNYYEQYF. For the CDR3, the DNA is TGCGCCAGCAGCCAAAACCCATGGGACAACTACTACGAGCAGTACTTC.

This chain links TRBV4-3 with TRBJ2-3; 8 positions match TRBD2. With 0 bases clipped from V and 0 bases from J, the junction kept 5 bases outside the gene matches. There are 17 residues in the CDR3. Germline values: CDR1 LGHNA, CDR2 YSLEER. The CDR3 nucleotides are TGCGCCAGCAGCCAAGATCCCGCGGGGGGAAGCACAGATACGCAGTATTTT. Amino acids: CASSQDPAGGSTDTQYF.

The genes are TRBV5-6 and TRBJ1-2; 9 bases are shared with TRBD1. Looked up from germline, CDR1 is SGHDT and CDR2 is YYEEEE. V lost 3 bases and J lost 5; bases outside the gene matches: 5. The CDR3 has 14 amino acids. The CDR3 DNA sequence: TGTGCCAGCAGCTCGTGGGACAGGGATTATGGCTACACCTTC. Its translation is CASSSWDRDYGYTF.

The chain carries TRBV5-1 and TRBJ2-1; D not certain. V was shortened by 6 bases and J by 0 bases, with 13 bases between the two germline ends. The CDR3 is 15 amino acids. CDR1 SGHRS and CDR2 YFSETQ come from the germline V gene. CDR3 in amino acids: CASTVSESSYNEQFF. The CDR3 nucleotides read TGCGCCAGCACAGTCTCAGAGAGCTCCTACAATGAGCAGTTCTTC.

V and J are TRBV2 and TRBJ1-5; D unclear. The CDR3 length is 14 residues. The V gene's germline CDR1 is SNHLY and CDR2 FYNNEI. The germline V and J ends were trimmed by 5 bases and 0 bases, with 8 bases remaining between them. CDR3 residues: CASSRALSNQPQHF. CDR3 sequence (DNA): TGTGCCAGCAGTCGGGCCCTTAGCAATCAGCCCCAGCATTTT.

This clone was found a few times. The chain is built from TRBV14 and TRBJ2-7, with D uncertain. The germline V gene has CDR1 SGHDN and CDR2 FVKESK. This CDR3 region has 15 residues. V lost 0 bases to trimming and J lost 0 bases, with 9 bases between them. The CDR3 region is CASSQETAPSYEQYF. The CDR3, as DNA: TGTGCCAGCAGCCAAGAAACAGCCCCCTCCTACGAGCAGTACTTC.

J is TRBJ2-7 and V is TRBV30, with D tentatively TRBD2 (5 bases). V dropped 4 bases and J dropped 2 bases, with 9 bases sitting between them. CDR3 length: 12 amino acids. Germline V gives CDR1 GTSNPN, CDR2 SVGIG (reference sequence). The CDR3 region is CAWNPGTYEQYF. The CDR3 bases are TGTGCCTGGAACCCGGGGACCTACGAGCAGTACTTC.

This rearrangement joins TRBV11-1 to TRBJ2-7; 8 nucleotides align to TRBD2. The CDR3 contains 14 residues. Germline assignment: CDR1 SGHAT and CDR2 FQDESV (reference sequence). V shed 6 bases and J 6 bases; nucleotides not matched to a gene: 10. The CDR3 nucleotides are TGTGCCAGCAGACCCGAAGGGACTAGTCGCGAGCAGTACTTC. The encoded protein is CASRPEGTSREQYF.

The CDR3 loop reads CASSPLEIRGASDTQYF. In DNA, the CDR3 is TGTGCCAGCTCACCACTTGAAATTCGGGGGGCCTCAGATACGCAGTATTTT. V usage is TRBV18 and J usage is TRBJ2-3; maybe TRBD2 (7 bases). From germline, CDR1 is KGHSH and CDR2 LQKENI. This CDR3 has 17 amino acids. Trimming removed 1 base from V and 4 bases from J, with 18 bases in between. The full variable domain, its missing parts supplied by reference TRBV18 and TRBJ2-3, is NAGVMQNPRHLVRRRGQEARLRCSPMKGHSHVYWYRQLPEEGLKFMVYLQKENIIDESGMPKERFSAEFPKEGPSILRIQQVVRGDSAAYFCASSPLEIRGASDTQYFGPGTRLTVL.

V and J are TRBV7-2 and TRBJ2-1; 8 bases line up with TRBD1. The V gene's germline CDR1 is SGHTA and CDR2 FQGNSA. The CDR3 totals 16 residues. V was pared by 1 base and J by 5 bases, with 7 bases of the junction left unmatched. The CDR3 protein is CASSLVVGTGHNEQFF. The CDR3 coding sequence is TGTGCCAGCAGCTTAGTAGTCGGGACAGGTCACAATGAGCAGTTCTTC.

The J gene is TRBJ1-3, the V gene TRBV19; D remains ambiguous. From germline, CDR1 is LNHDA and CDR2 SQIVND (reference sequence). CDR3 size: 14 residues. Trimming stripped 10 bases from V and 5 bases from J, with 18 bases between. In nucleotides, the CDR3 is TGTGCCACTGCAGACGTCTCTCTTCGAAACACCATATATTTT. Amino acids: CATADVSLRNTIYF.

The CDR3 here is CASSLSLTGDLAHEQYF. CDR3 coding DNA: TGCGCCAGCAGCCTCAGCCTCACAGGGGACCTGGCCCACGAGCAGTACTTC. V is TRBV4-3 and J is TRBJ2-7; TRBD1 agrees at 7 bases. Germline V gives CDR1 LGHNA, CDR2 YSLEER. The length of the CDR3 is 17 residues. Trimming cost V 4 bases and J 5 bases; bases outside gene matches: 17.

The V and J genes are TRBV5-1 and TRBJ2-3, with a possible D match to TRBD2 (6 bases). The CDR3 extends over 17 amino acids. Germline CDR1 and CDR2: SGHRS and YFSETQ. The V and J ends lost 2 bases and 5 bases respectively, with 21 bases between them. CDR3 amino acids: CASSFSGPGSLKDTQYF. CDR3 DNA: TGCGCCAGCAGCTTTTCCGGGCCCGGGAGCCTTAAAGATACGCAGTATTTT. Combining the CDR3 with reference TRBV5-1 and TRBJ2-3 gives the whole variable domain KAGVTQTPRYLIKTRGQQVTLSCSPISGHRSVSWYQQTPGQGLQFLFEYFSETQRNKGNFPGRFSGRQFSNSRSEMNVSTLELGDSALYLCASSFSGPGSLKDTQYFGPGTRLTVL.

This rearrangement joins TRBV6-1 to TRBJ2-5, with 11 bases lining up with TRBD2. The V and J ends lost 3 bases and 0 bases, in that order; junction bases with no gene match: 15. Germline V gives CDR1 MNHNS, CDR2 SASEGT. The CDR3 covers 20 residues. CDR3 nucleotides: TGTGCCAGCAGTGAGTATCCCCGGCTAGCGGGAGGACAGTACCAAGAGACCCAGTACTTC. Its protein is CASSEYPRLAGGQYQETQYF.

The chain carries TRBV11-2 and TRBJ2-2; D may match TRBD1 or TRBD2 (6 bases each). The CDR3 has 16 amino acids. CDR1 is SGHAT and CDR2 is FQNNGV in the germline V gene. The V and J ends lost 5 bases and 6 bases respectively, with 19 bases between them. CDR3 in amino acids: CASSPRPGAGAGELFF. CDR3 nucleotide sequence: TGTGCCAGCAGCCCCAGGCCGGGGGCCGGAGCCGGGGAGCTGTTTTTT.

This rearrangement joins TRBV6-5 to TRBJ2-1; the D is unclear. Trimming removed 7 bases from V and 8 bases from J, with 18 bases in between. Germline CDR1 and CDR2: MNHEY and SVGAGI. This CDR3 is built from 14 residues. CDR3 amino acids: CASMTSSLLDEQFF. The CDR3 DNA is TGTGCCAGCATGACCTCCTCACTTTTGGATGAGCAGTTCTTC.

J is TRBJ2-3 and V is TRBV27; 10 positions match TRBD1. The CDR3 totals 15 residues. V was pared by 0 bases and J by 3 bases, with 0 bases of the junction left unmatched. Germline CDR1 and CDR2: MNHEY and SMNVEV (reference sequence). Here the CDR3 DNA reads TGTGCCAGCAGTTTATCGGGACAGGGGACAGATACGCAGTATTTT. Its protein is CASSLSGQGTDTQYF.

The V gene is TRBV6-5, the J gene TRBJ2-7; D gene unclear. CDR3 length: 13 amino acids. CDR1 and CDR2 (germline): MNHEY, SVGAGI. The V and J ends lost 5 bases and 3 bases respectively, with 11 bases between them. This CDR3 is CASSLLDRYEQYF. The CDR3 nucleotides read TGTGCCAGCAGTCTACTCGATCGCTACGAGCAGTACTTC.

The genes are TRBV12-3 or TRBV12-4 and TRBJ2-3; D gene ambiguous. Deletions cut 1 base from V and 3 bases from J, with 2 bases between. This CDR3 is built from 12 residues. The CDR3 spells CASSLVTDTQYF. The CDR3 DNA reads TGTGCCAGCAGTTTAGTTACAGATACGCAGTATTTT.

This rearrangement joins TRBV24-1 to TRBJ1-1; TRBD1 matches at 8 bases. Germline CDR1 is KGHDR and CDR2 is SFDVKD. V gave up 4 bases and J gave up 2 bases; unmatched junction bases: 5. This CDR3 comprises 15 residues. The DNA for the CDR3 is TGTGCCACCAGTGAGGGCAGGGGGCTTAACACTGAAGCTTTCTTT. As protein: CATSEGRGLNTEAFF.

The genes are TRBV11-3 and TRBJ2-3; D is undetermined. V lost 3 bases to trimming and J lost 2 bases, with 3 bases between them. The CDR3 is made up of 12 amino acids. CDR1 and CDR2 from the germline V gene are SGHNT and YENEEA. Here the CDR3 reads CASSFFTDTQYF. The CDR3 region has the DNA TGTGCCAGCAGCTTTTTCACAGATACGCAGTATTTT.

The gene calls are TRBV7-8 and TRBJ1-2; 9 bases fit TRBD1. The CDR3 sequence is 14 residues long. Trimming removed 4 bases from V and 3 bases from J; junction bases left unmatched: 3. Per germline, CDR1 SGHVS and CDR2 FQNEAQ. This CDR3 is CASSSRDRDYGYTF. The CDR3 bases are TGTGCCAGCAGCTCCCGGGACAGGGACTATGGCTACACCTTC.

The genes are TRBV11-2 and TRBJ1-1; TRBD1 matches 8 bases. The length of the CDR3 is 14 residues. V lost 5 bases and J lost 4; bases outside the gene matches: 6. Germline V lookup: CDR1 SGHAT, CDR2 FQNNGV. This CDR3 reads CASSPGGSTTEAFF. The CDR3 DNA reads TGTGCCAGCAGCCCAGGGGGCTCTACCACTGAAGCTTTCTTT.

This clone showed up just once. V gene TRBV28 combines with J gene TRBJ1-5; 8 nucleotides line up with TRBD1. Germline-derived CDR1 and CDR2 are MDHEN and SYDVKM. V was pared by 0 bases and J by 5 bases, with 6 bases of the junction left unmatched. There are 16 residues in the CDR3. The CDR3 reads CASSLWARGQHQPQHF. CDR3 bases: TGTGCCAGCAGTTTATGGGCCAGGGGGCAACATCAGCCCCAGCATTTT. Full variable domain (missing parts from reference TRBV28 and TRBJ1-5): DVKVTQSSRYLVKRTGEKVFLECVQDMDHENMFWYRQDPGLGLRLIYFSYDVKMKEKGDIPEGYSVSREKKERFSLILESASTNQTSMYLCASSLWARGQHQPQHFGDGTRLSIL.